The rows below give T cell receptor beta chains drawn from one sample of a study of beta chain features in type 1 diabetes. Here immunoSEQ multiplex PCR was the method, and the copy in TCRdb shows in-frame clones only, minus some. The data hold nearly 700,000 clones, with roughly an eighth observed a single time. Sequencing input: naive CD4+ T cells from blood. The receptor set was obtained from a man between 18 and 35 years old with type 1 diabetes. CDR3s include the opening cysteine and the closing phenylalanine or tryptophan. A D gene is named only where the DNA matches it firmly. Size values are once, few and many counts, or a class for expanded clones, and some rows have none.

few,-,TRBV28,TRBJ2-7,TGTGCCAGCAGTTTCTTCTACGAGCAGTACTTC,CASSFFYEQYF
-,TRBD1,TRBV9,TRBJ1-2,TGTGCCAGCAGCTCCCTGAATCGACAGGGAGGATATGGCTACACCTTC,CASSSLNRQGGYGYTF
-,TRBD1,TRBV25-1,TRBJ2-7,TGTGCCAGCAGTGTAGGGGGACAGGGGAGCGAGCAGTACTTC,CASSVGGQGSEQYF
few,TRBD1,TRBV29-1,TRBJ1-4,TGCAGCGTAGGGGGACAGGGGACTGAAAAACTGTTTTTT,CSVGGQGTEKLFF
few,-,TRBV5-1,TRBJ1-2,TGCGCCAGCAGCTTGGCAGGAGGGCCCGAATATGGCTACACCTTC,CASSLAGGPEYGYTF
-,-,TRBV7-2,TRBJ1-5,TGTGCCAGCAGCTTCCGAAGCAATCAGCCCCAGCATTTT,CASSFRSNQPQHF
few,-,TRBV13,TRBJ2-1,TGTGCCAGCAGCTTACAGGGGAGCTCCTACAATGAGCAGTTCTTC,CASSLQGSSYNEQFF
-,-,TRBV7-9,TRBJ2-1,TGTGCCAGCACTCGGGCGGGTTCGTTCGATGAGCAGTTCTTC,CASTRAGSFDEQFF
few,-,TRBV28,TRBJ2-7,TGTGCCAGCAGGTACAGGGAGGATAGCTCCTACGAGCAGTACTTC,CASRYREDSSYEQYF
-,-,TRBV19,TRBJ2-4,TGTGCCAGTACTTGGGCGGGCGGAGACGCCAAAAACATTCAGTACTTC,CASTWAGGDAKNIQYF
-,-,TRBV30,TRBJ2-1,TGTGCCTGGAGTTGGGGAGCAAGGGAGCAGTTCTTC,CAWSWGAREQFF
few,-,TRBV9,TRBJ2-3,TGTGCCAGCAGCTTCCTGGGGTCCACAGATACGCAGTATTTT,CASSFLGSTDTQYF
few,-,TRBV5-6,TRBJ1-1,TGTGCCAGCAGCATTTCCAGTGTGAAGGTTACTGAAGCTTTCTTT,CASSISSVKVTEAFF
few,TRBD1,TRBV29-1,TRBJ1-1,TGCAGCGTTCCCTTGGCGACAGGGCAGAACACTGAAGCTTTCTTT,CSVPLATGQNTEAFF
few,TRBD1,TRBV29-1,TRBJ1-2,TGCAGCGCCAACCTGGGACAGGGGAGTGGCTACACCTTC,CSANLGQGSGYTF
few,-,TRBV10-3,TRBJ1-5,TGTGCCATCAGCCGACAGTCCGATCAGCCCCAGCATTTT,CAISRQSDQPQHF
few,-,TRBV2,TRBJ1-5,TGTGCCAGCAGTGAAGGTGGAGAGCCCCAGCATTTT,CASSEGGEPQHF
few,TRBD2,TRBV28,TRBJ2-7,TGTGCCAGCAGCTGGACTAGCGGGGCTTCCTACGAGCAGTACTTC,CASSWTSGASYEQYF
few,-,TRBV2,TRBJ2-2,TGTGCCAGCAGAACGGTGAACACCGGGGAGCTGTTTTTT,CASRTVNTGELFF
few,-,TRBV5-1,TRBJ2-2,TGCGCCAGCAGCTTGGAGGGGGTGAACACCGGGGAGCTGTTTTTT,CASSLEGVNTGELFF
few,TRBD1,TRBV18,TRBJ2-7,TGTGCCAGCCTGGACAGGGGCACCGAGCAGTACTTC,CASLDRGTEQYF
-,TRBD1,TRBV4-2,TRBJ1-6,TGTGCCAGCAGCCCAAGGACAGGGGATGGTTCACCCCTCCACTTT,CASSPRTGDGSPLHF
-,-,TRBV11-2,TRBJ1-4,TGTGCCAGCAGCCCCCGTTGGTGGGGCCAGGAAAAACTGTTTTTT,CASSPRWWGQEKLFF
few,TRBD1,TRBV30,TRBJ1-5,TGTGCCTGGAGTCGGTTTAAGACAGGGTCAAATCAGCCCCAGCATTTT,CAWSRFKTGSNQPQHF
-,-,TRBV2,TRBJ1-2,TGTGCCAGCAGTGAATGGCGGATAACTAACTATGGCTACACCTTC,CASSEWRITNYGYTF
-,-,TRBV7-3,TRBJ1-6,TGTGCCAGCAGCACGGGGAATTCACCCCTCCACTTT,CASSTGNSPLHF
few,TRBD1,TRBV13,TRBJ1-1,TGTGCCAGCAGCCGACTCGACAGGGTCGGGGGCACTGAAGCTTTCTTT,CASSRLDRVGGTEAFF
-,-,TRBV5-1,TRBJ1-5,TGCGCCAGCAGCGTGGGGAGCAATCAGCCCCAGCATTTT,CASSVGSNQPQHF
-,TRBD1,TRBV5-4,TRBJ2-1,TGTGCCAGCAGCCCGGACAGGGACAATGAGCAGTTCTTC,CASSPDRDNEQFF
few,-,TRBV6-6,TRBJ1-5,TGTGCCAGCAGTTACGAGAAGGGCTACGGTCAGCCCCAGCATTTT,CASSYEKGYGQPQHF
-,-,TRBV7-9,TRBJ2-1,TGTGCCAGCAGCTTAGCGGTAGCAGACAATGAGCAGTTCTTC,CASSLAVADNEQFF
-,-,TRBV28,TRBJ2-7,TGTGTATCGCGAGACCTATCCAGCTACGAGCAGTACTTC,CVSRDLSSYEQYF
few,-,TRBV4-1,TRBJ1-4,TGCGCCAGCAGCCCAAATGCAGGGGATAATGAAAAACTGTTTTTT,CASSPNAGDNEKLFF
few,-,TRBV19,TRBJ1-1,TGTGCCAGTAGTATAGACACCAACGGGCCCACTGAAGCTTTCTTT,CASSIDTNGPTEAFF
few,TRBD2,TRBV7-9,TRBJ2-5,TGTGCCAGCAGTCGACTAGCGGCGGCCGAGACCCAGTACTTC,CASSRLAAAETQYF